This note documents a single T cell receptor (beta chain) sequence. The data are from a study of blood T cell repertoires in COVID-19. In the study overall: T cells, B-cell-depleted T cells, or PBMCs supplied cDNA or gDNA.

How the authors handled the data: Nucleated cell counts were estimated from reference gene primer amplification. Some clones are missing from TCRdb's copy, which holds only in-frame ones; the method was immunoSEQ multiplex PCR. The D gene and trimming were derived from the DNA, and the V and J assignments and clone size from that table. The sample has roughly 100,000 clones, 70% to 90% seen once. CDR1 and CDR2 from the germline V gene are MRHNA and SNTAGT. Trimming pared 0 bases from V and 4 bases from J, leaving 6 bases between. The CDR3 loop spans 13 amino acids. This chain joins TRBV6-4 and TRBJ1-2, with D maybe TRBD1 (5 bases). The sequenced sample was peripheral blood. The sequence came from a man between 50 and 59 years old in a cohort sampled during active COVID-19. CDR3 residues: CASSDSGAYGYTF. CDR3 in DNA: TGTGCCAGCAGTGACTCAGGGGCCTATGGCTACACCTTC.